Following are 25 T cell receptor beta chains from one sample sequenced in a study of OX40 agonist ivuxolimab in advanced cancers. The library was prepared using the immunoSEQ multiplex PCR assay. The table comes from immuneACCESS by way of TCRdb, which keeps in-frame sequences with V and J called. Part of the clones is missing from these tables; in studies checked, under half for an unresolved V gene and the rest for unknown reasons. The sample table records tens of thousands of clones; about 88% of these occur just once. The top ten clones comprise 9.5% to 15% of the sample. Sample: CD4+ or CD8+ T cells sorted from blood, taken in a trial of the OX40 agonist ivuxolimab. The source is an adult with an advanced solid tumor such as melanoma, head and neck, liver or kidney cancer.

CDR3 loop: CASSGGDYGYTF. The CDR3 DNA sequence: TGTGCCAGCAGTGGGGGCGACTATGGCTACACCTTC. V is TRBV28 and J is TRBJ1-2; a possible D gene is TRBD1 (6 bases). V was pared by 5 bases and J by 3 bases, with 7 bases between. This CDR3 comprises 12 residues. The V gene's germline CDR1 is MDHEN and CDR2 SYDVKM.

Relative to its sample, this clone is medium-sized. One end of the junction does not line up with germline, which may come from a read error. This chain joins TRBV7-7 and TRBJ2-7; D is perhaps TRBD1 or TRBD2 (5 bases each). This CDR3 spans 13 amino acids. Germline loops: CDR1 SSHAT, CDR2 FNYEAQ (reference sequence). As DNA, the CDR3 is TGTGCTAGCAGCCCTGGGCAGGGAGCCGTTCCTTTCTTC. Encoded protein: CASSPGQGAVPFF.

This sequence joins TRBV7-6 and TRBJ1-4; the match to TRBD1 covers 12 bases. Germline CDR1 SGHVS, CDR2 FNYEAQ. Trimming cost V 5 bases and J 7 bases; bases outside gene matches: 14. The CDR3 covers 18 residues. The CDR3 here is CASSLEPGQGAPSEKLFF. CDR3 bases: TGTGCCAGCAGCCTAGAACCGGGACAGGGGGCGCCGAGTGAAAAACTGTTTTTT.

The V call is TRBV29-1, the J call TRBJ2-1; D remains unclear. The V gene's germline CDR1 is SQVTM and CDR2 ANQGSEA. The CDR3 length is 11 residues. DNA of the CDR3: TGCAGGGGGTTGCTTGACAATGAGCAGTTCTTC. This gives the protein CRGLLDNEQFF.

The CDR3: CAWSIPPAGVDEQFF. CDR3 nucleotide sequence: TGTGCCTGGAGCATACCCCCAGCGGGAGTGGATGAGCAGTTCTTC. The V and J genes are TRBV30 and TRBJ2-1; 8 bases fit TRBD2. The CDR3 has 15 residues. After removal of 3 bases from V and 8 bases from J, the junction contained 12 bases not matched to a gene. CDR1 and CDR2 (germline): GTSNPN, SVGIG (reference sequence).

Within the sample, this clone is medium-sized. The V and J genes are TRBV6-5 and TRBJ2-7, with D perhaps matching TRBD1 (6 bases). The V end was cut by 10 bases, the J end by 4 bases, with 14 bases between. The CDR3 sequence is 12 residues long. From germline, CDR1 is MNHEY and CDR2 SVGAGI. The CDR3, as DNA: TGTGCCACTGGACAGTTCGATTACGAGCAGTACTTC. Its protein product is CATGQFDYEQYF.

The gene calls are TRBV5-8 and TRBJ2-4; D is perhaps TRBD2 (7 bases). The V gene lost 3 bases and the J gene lost 6 bases, with 19 bases spanning the gap. The CDR3 is made up of 16 amino acids. Looked up from germline, CDR1 is SGHTS and CDR2 is YDEGEE. The CDR3 nucleotides are TGTGCCAGCAGCTCTCAAGGGGGGGCGGGTGCAAACATTCAGTACTTC. Its protein product is CASSSQGGAGANIQYF. Full variable domain (outside the CDR3, taken from reference TRBV5-8 and TRBJ2-4): EAGVTQSPTHLIKTRGQQATLRCSPISGHTSVYWYQQALGLGLQFLLWYDEGEERNRGNFPPRFSGRQFPNYSSELNVNALELEDSALYLCASSSQGGAGANIQYFGAGTRLSVL.

The rearrangement uses TRBV5-1 and TRBJ1-5; D possibly corresponds to TRBD1 (6 bases). The CDR3 extends over 15 amino acids. V gave up 0 bases and J gave up 7 bases, with 14 bases separating them. CDR1 SGHRS and CDR2 YFSETQ come from the germline V gene. The CDR3 reads CASSLVGGGGQPQHF. The DNA for the CDR3 is TGCGCCAGCAGCTTGGTTGGAGGGGGGGGACAGCCCCAGCATTTT.

The rearrangement joins TRBV6-6 to TRBJ2-7; D not resolved. Germline V CDR1 and CDR2: MNHNY, SVGAGI (reference sequence). CDR3 length equals 13 residues. Trimming shortened V by 6 bases and J by 6 bases, and 15 bases separated the two germline ends. The CDR3, as DNA: TGTGCCAGCAGCCCCTACTCTGTCTCCGAGCAGTACTTC. Its translation: CASSPYSVSEQYF.

The CDR3 DNA reads as TGTGCCAGCAGCTTAGGAGACAGGGGGTTTAACGAGCAGTACTTC. Amino acids: CASSLGDRGFNEQYF. The chain carries TRBV7-9 and TRBJ2-7, with 9 bases lining up with TRBD1. CDR1 and CDR2 from the germline V gene are SEHNR and FQNEAQ (reference sequence). This CDR3 has 15 residues. The J segment lost 5 bases and the V segment lost 1 base, leaving 6 bases of the junction unmatched.

The V gene is TRBV27, the J gene TRBJ2-7; a possible D gene is TRBD2 (6 bases). The V gene's germline CDR1 is MNHEY and CDR2 SMNVEV (reference sequence). This CDR3 has 17 residues. Trimming removed 2 bases at V and 2 bases at J, with 19 bases between. For the CDR3, the DNA is TGTGCCAGCAGTTTAGGGGGAGAGACGGGGGAGGCCTACGAGCAGTACTTC. As protein: CASSLGGETGEAYEQYF.

The V gene is TRBV9, the J gene TRBJ2-6; the D call may be TRBD1 or TRBD2 (5 bases each). The CDR3 contains 18 residues. V lost 0 bases to trimming and J lost 1 base, with 14 bases between them. Germline CDR1 and CDR2: SGDLS and YYNGEE. The CDR3 reads CASSVAGTVYSGANVLTF. CDR3 DNA: TGTGCCAGCAGCGTAGCAGGGACGGTTTATTCTGGGGCCAACGTCCTGACTTTC.

Comment on this clone: Other nucleotide sequences from this sample produce the same CDR3. The V gene is TRBV5-2, the J gene TRBJ2-1; the table's D gene call, TRBD2, was not cross checked with the DNA. TRBV5-2 is termed a pseudogene. This CDR3 spans 15 amino acids. The CDR3 coding sequence is TGCGCCAGCAGCCAAGAAGCGATTTCCTACAATGAGCAGTTCTTC. Its translation: CASSQEAISYNEQFF.

The V gene is TRBV5-8, the J gene TRBJ2-5, with D maybe TRBD2 (6 bases). V lost 4 bases and J 1 base, leaving 17 bases between the germline ends. The CDR3 covers 16 residues. Germline lookup yields CDR1 SGHTS and CDR2 YDEGEE. The CDR3 reads CASSPRMSGPQETQYF. In DNA, the CDR3 is TGTGCCAGCAGCCCGCGTATGAGCGGGCCCCAAGAGACCCAGTACTTC. Filled out from reference TRBV5-8 and TRBJ2-5, the complete variable domain reads EAGVTQSPTHLIKTRGQQATLRCSPISGHTSVYWYQQALGLGLQFLLWYDEGEERNRGNFPPRFSGRQFPNYSSELNVNALELEDSALYLCASSPRMSGPQETQYFGPGTRLLVL.

The chain couples TRBV5-8 to TRBJ1-1; D call uncertain. Per the germline V gene, CDR1 is SGHTS and CDR2 is YDEGEE. This CDR3 is 14 amino acids long. Trimming pared 4 bases from V and 6 bases from J, leaving 16 bases between. The CDR3 is CASSPYPHVAEAFF. DNA of the CDR3: TGTGCCAGCAGCCCCTACCCTCATGTCGCTGAAGCTTTCTTT.

The rearrangement uses TRBV5-6 and TRBJ1-1; weak D call: TRBD1 (5 bases). CDR1 and CDR2 (germline): SGHDT, YYEEEE. V dropped 4 bases and J dropped 6 bases, with 16 bases sitting between them. The CDR3 covers 14 residues. This CDR3 reads CASSHRLLLPEAFF. The CDR3 nucleotides are TGTGCCAGCAGCCACAGGCTCTTACTCCCTGAAGCTTTCTTT.

J is TRBJ2-4 and V is TRBV2; 9 nucleotides agree with TRBD1. The CDR3 runs to 13 residues. Looked up from germline, CDR1 is SNHLY and CDR2 is FYNNEI. V trimming: 6 bases; J trimming: 7 bases; junction bases outside the gene matches: 4. CDR3 DNA: TGTGCCAGCAGGGGACAGGGTCTTAACATTCAGTACTTC. Translation: CASRGQGLNIQYF.

The V and J genes are TRBV19 and TRBJ1-1; D may be TRBD1 (6 bases). The CDR3 consists of 14 residues. The germline CDR1 and CDR2 sequences are LNHDA and SQIVND (reference sequence). V was clipped by 5 bases and J by 1 base, with 11 bases between them. CDR3 loop: CASSPGGRNTEAFF. CDR3 nucleotides: TGTGCCAGTAGTCCCGGGGGGCGGAACACTGAAGCTTTCTTT. Using reference TRBV19 and TRBJ1-1 for the parts outside the CDR3, the full variable domain is DGGITQSPKYLFRKEGQNVTLSCEQNLNHDAMYWYRQDPGQGLRLIYYSQIVNDFQKGDIAEGYSVSREKKESFPLTVTSAQKNPTAFYLCASSPGGRNTEAFFGQGTRLTVV.

The rearrangement uses TRBV5-6 and TRBJ2-7; the D is unclear. V lost 2 bases, J lost 1 base, and 7 bases lay in between. Germline CDR1 is SGHDT and CDR2 is YYEEEE. This CDR3 comprises 13 residues. The CDR3 here is CASSFPSSYEQYF. The CDR3, as DNA: TGTGCCAGCAGCTTCCCCAGTTCCTACGAGCAGTACTTC.

The rearrangement uses TRBV27 and TRBJ1-1, with D possibly TRBD1 on 5 matching bases. This CDR3 has 14 residues. V was shortened by 5 bases and J by 0 bases, with 10 bases between the two germline ends. Germline CDR1 reads MNHEY; CDR2 reads SMNVEV (reference sequence). CDR3 loop: CASSMTALNTEAFF. CDR3 coding DNA: TGTGCCAGCAGTATGACAGCTTTGAACACTGAAGCTTTCTTT.

CDR3 residues: CASRGTSGGVYEQFF. The CDR3 nucleotides read TGCGCCAGCAGGGGGACTAGCGGGGGGGTCTATGAGCAGTTCTTC. The chain employs TRBV4-1 and TRBJ2-1; 16 bases fit TRBD2. The CDR3 runs to 15 residues. The junction had 4 bases not matched to a gene; V was cut back by 6 bases and J by 8 bases. The germline V gene has CDR1 MGHRA and CDR2 YSYEKL.

This rearrangement joins TRBV9 to TRBJ1-1; TRBD1 matches 7 bases. Germline V gene sequence: CDR1 SGDLS, CDR2 YYNGEE. CDR3 size: 15 residues. V shed 3 bases, J shed 1 base, and the junction held 6 bases outside the gene matches. CDR3 region: CASSASTGPNTEAFF. The CDR3 nucleotides are TGTGCCAGCAGCGCCTCGACAGGGCCGAACACTGAAGCTTTCTTT. Complete variable domain (other parts from reference TRBV9 and TRBJ1-1): DSGVTQTPKHLITATGQRVTLRCSPRSGDLSVYWYQQSLDQGLQFLIQYYNGEERAKGNILERFSAQQFPDLHSELNLSSLELGDSALYFCASSASTGPNTEAFFGQGTRLTVV.

The chain links TRBV13 to TRBJ2-7; TRBD1 matches 8 bases. There are 14 residues in the CDR3. V lost 5 bases, J lost 5 bases, and 8 bases stayed unmatched. CDR1 is PRHDT, CDR2 FYEKMQ, per germline (reference sequence). CDR3 amino acids: CASSLRTGRHEQYF. CDR3 in DNA: TGTGCCAGCAGCCTTCGGACAGGGCGACACGAGCAGTACTTC.

The chain joins TRBV28 to TRBJ2-1; possibly TRBD1 or TRBD2 for D (5 bases each). V was shortened by 10 bases and J by 14 bases, with 15 bases between the two germline ends. This CDR3 region has 10 residues. Germline V CDR1 and CDR2: MDHEN, SYDVKM. CDR3 nucleotide sequence: TGTGCCACCCCGGGGCCCCAGAAGTTCTTC. Residues: CATPGPQKFF.

The CDR3 here is CASSQDNNQPQHF. In DNA form, the CDR3 reads TGTGCCAGCAGCCAAGATAACAATCAGCCCCAGCATTTT. The rearrangement joins TRBV4-2 to TRBJ1-5; D unclear. Between the trimmed V and J ends, which lost 0 bases and 3 bases, there was a span of 3 bases. The CDR3 loop spans 13 amino acids. Germline loops: CDR1 LGHNA, CDR2 YNFKEQ.